This is a list of T cell receptor beta chains from one sample in a study of OX40 agonist ivuxolimab in advanced cancers. Some clones are missing from TCRdb's copy, which holds only in-frame ones; the method was immunoSEQ multiplex PCR. The sample has tens of thousands of clones; roughly nine tenths are singletons. The sequenced sample was CD4+ or CD8+ T cells sorted from blood, obtained in a trial of the OX40 agonist ivuxolimab. Receptors originate from an adult with an advanced solid tumor such as melanoma, head and neck, liver or kidney cancer. The conserved cysteine and the conserved F or W are not part of the CDR3 here.

j_call v_call cdr3_aa
TRBJ2-1 TRBV1 TSSWTSGRTPDVFDRPF
TRBJ2-2 TRBV9 ASSVAQVPAGTGGTGELF
TRBJ2-7 TRBV5-1 ASSLGAGGTSYEQY
TRBJ2-7 TRBV19 ASSISGRLGEQY
TRBJ1-2 TRBV18 ASSLQTDYGYT
TRBJ2-3 TRBV7-3 ASRTSGNTDTQY
TRBJ1-3 TRBV5-4 ASSFGGQGVRNTIY
TRBJ2-3 TRBV10-1 ASSPGTGGDTQY
TRBJ2-1 TRBV2 ASSSGLAGVEQF
TRBJ2-5 TRBV6-5 ASRGGGGTQETQY
TRBJ1-2 TRBV5-4 ASSLVGHLEGYT
TRBJ2-1 TRBV10-3 ANKDSLSYNEQF
TRBJ2-7 TRBV5-8 ASSSDRGDEQY
TRBJ2-3 TRBV11-2 ASSLGLAGGLDTQY
TRBJ2-1 TRBV2 ASSQERTSGANEQF
TRBJ1-5 TRBV6-6 ASSMLPGHSNQPQH
TRBJ2-7 TRBV7-8 ASRGGRTTYEQY
TRBJ2-5 TRBV11-2 ANVLGLAALYVTQY
TRBJ1-1 TRBV14 ASSQGRQNTEAF
TRBJ2-5 TRBV30 AWAAWQPQETQY
TRBJ1-2 TRBV18 ASSRDRGPYGYT
TRBJ2-2 TRBV5-1 ASSPGQTTGELF
TRBJ2-3 TRBV5-1 ASSLMGATGTDTQY
TRBJ2-3 TRBV6-4 ASSDSGSPSTDTQY
TRBJ2-7 TRBV7-2 ASSGWDRGRYEQY
TRBJ1-5 TRBV7-8 ASSFGPRDDQPQH
TRBJ1-2 TRBV19 ASSPGSGSRPNYGYT
TRBJ1-5 TRBV6-1 ASSDVGSQPQH
TRBJ1-1 TRBV19 ASSMTEATEAF
TRBJ1-6 TRBV2 ASTPGPGGSPLH
TRBJ2-2 TRBV9 ASSVQTRTGELF
TRBJ1-2 TRBV5-6 ASSLGRGQDSYGYT
TRBJ2-1 TRBV7-9 ASPNRDGEQF
TRBJ2-2 TRBV5-1 ASSLVGGLNTGELF
TRBJ1-1 TRBV5-1 ASSSTGYTEAF
TRBJ2-3 TRBV10-2 ASRRGLAGLTDTQY
TRBJ2-7 TRBV6-1 ASSLLGGGSEQY
TRBJ2-7 TRBV15 ATSRERDRAGEQY
TRBJ2-7 TRBV2 ASTRTSGSYEQY
TRBJ2-5 TRBV18 ASSRSGAQETQY
TRBJ2-1 TRBV28 ASILGTGGKNEQF
TRBJ1-5 TRBV2 ASSEARGSGPQH